Below are 15 T cell receptor beta chains sequenced from a single sample in a study of cytomegalovirus exposure and HLA in healthy donors. The study ran its PCR with 60 Vbeta and 13 Jbeta primers. Here immunoSEQ multiplex PCR was the method, and the copy in TCRdb shows in-frame clones only, minus some. The sample has 200,000 to 250,000 clones, approximately 80% seen once. The sequenced material came from PBMCs. The receptors were sampled from a girl aged 5 to 17 in good health and CMV-seronegative.

The J gene is TRBJ2-1, the V gene TRBV6-6, with D possibly matching TRBD2 (5 bases). V was trimmed by 5 bases and J by 0 bases, leaving 11 bases between them. CDR1 is MNHNY and CDR2 is SVGAGI in the germline V gene (reference sequence). This CDR3 spans 15 amino acids. The CDR3 bases are TGTGCCAGCAGTCCGATTACTAGCTCCTACAATGAGCAGTTCTTC. Amino acids: CASSPITSSYNEQFF.

The chain combines TRBV5-1 with TRBJ1-1; a weak D match, TRBD1 (6 bases). CDR3 length: 13 residues. V was shortened by 4 bases and J by 1 base, with 8 bases between the two germline ends. Germline values: CDR1 SGHRS, CDR2 YFSETQ. CDR3 residues: CASSMGQNTEAFF. CDR3 coding DNA: TGCGCCAGCAGCATGGGACAGAACACTGAAGCTTTCTTT.

This rearrangement joins TRBV20-1 to TRBJ1-1; tentative D call: TRBD1 (6 bases). Germline loops: CDR1 DFQATT, CDR2 SNEGSKA (reference sequence). V was clipped by 5 bases and J by 7 bases, with 11 bases between them. The CDR3 contains 11 residues. The CDR3 loop is CSAGTNYEAFF. The CDR3 DNA reads TGCAGTGCTGGGACAAACTATGAAGCTTTCTTT.

This CDR3 reads CASRGTGGFLDTQYF. The CDR3 DNA is TGTGCCAGCAGAGGGACAGGGGGCTTTCTGGATACGCAGTATTTT. The rearrangement joins TRBV11-2 to TRBJ2-3; 12 nucleotides agree with TRBD1. V lost 6 bases and J lost 6; bases outside the gene matches: 7. This CDR3 contains 15 residues. CDR1 is SGHAT, CDR2 FQNNGV, per germline. Together with reference TRBV11-2 and TRBJ2-3, the CDR3 gives the full variable domain: EAGVAQSPRYKIIEKRQSVAFWCNPISGHATLYWYQQILGQGPKLLIQFQNNGVVDDSQLPKDRFSAERLKGVDSTLKIQPAKLEDSAVYLCASRGTGGFLDTQYFGPGTRLTVL.

The chain has TRBV5-5 and TRBJ2-7; 9 bases align to TRBD2. This CDR3 spans 14 amino acids. After removal of 4 bases from V and 6 bases from J, the junction contained 8 bases not matched to a gene. Per the germline V gene, CDR1 is SGHKS and CDR2 is YYEKEE (reference sequence). For the CDR3, the DNA is TGTGCCAGCAGCCAGAGTAGCGGGAGTCGCGAGCAGTACTTC. This sequence encodes CASSQSSGSREQYF.

The chain uses TRBV5-1 and TRBJ1-2; D call uncertain. V lost 3 bases to trimming and J lost 2 bases, with 11 bases between them. CDR3 size: 14 residues. In germline, CDR1 is SGHRS, CDR2 YFSETQ. The CDR3 DNA sequence: TGCGCCAGCAGCTCCGGGGTCGCGAACTATGGCTACACCTTC. Amino acids: CASSSGVANYGYTF.

V and J are TRBV6-1 and TRBJ1-6; D ambiguous. The CDR3 spans 15 residues. The germline CDR1 and CDR2 sequences are MNHNS and SASEGT. Deletions cut 5 bases from V and 2 bases from J, with 10 bases between. The CDR3 sequence is CASSLGRTYNSPLHF. The CDR3 DNA follows: TGTGCCAGCAGTTTGGGGAGGACCTATAATTCACCCCTCCACTTT.

CDR3 residues: CASSLSRVDGYTF. Here the CDR3 DNA reads TGTGCCAGCAGTTTAAGCAGGGTAGATGGCTACACCTTC. The J gene is TRBJ1-2, the V gene TRBV28, with a weak D call TRBD1 (5 bases). The CDR3 has 13 residues. V was clipped by 2 bases and J by 6 bases, with 10 bases between them. The germline V gene has CDR1 MDHEN and CDR2 SYDVKM.

This sequence joins TRBV6-1 and TRBJ2-1; the D gene is possibly TRBD1 (6 bases). V lost 6 bases and J 2 bases, leaving 14 bases between the germline ends. Germline V gene data show CDR1 as MNHNS and CDR2 as SASEGT. This CDR3 has 15 amino acids. The CDR3 DNA follows: TGTGCCAGCAGGAAGGACAGTGGGGCCTACAATGAGCAGTTCTTC. This encodes CASRKDSGAYNEQFF.

This clone was recorded a few times. V usage is TRBV18 and J usage is TRBJ1-1; 7 bases map to TRBD1. The CDR3 consists of 15 residues. Per germline, CDR1 KGHSH and CDR2 LQKENI. V lost 4 bases and J lost 7; bases outside the gene matches: 12. CDR3 nucleotides: TGTGCCAGCTCACAAACCGGGACAGACACCAGTGAAGCTTTCTTT. Its translation: CASSQTGTDTSEAFF.

The chain carries TRBV6-6 and TRBJ1-3; TRBD1 aligns across 9 bases. CDR1 is MNHNY, CDR2 SVGAGI, per germline (reference sequence). This CDR3 has 13 amino acids. After removal of 8 bases from V and 2 bases from J, the junction contained 1 base not matched to a gene. The DNA for the CDR3 is TGTGCCAGCCGGGACAGGGCTGGAAACACCATATATTTT. This gives the protein CASRDRAGNTIYF.

This clone was seen just once. V gene TRBV25-1 combines with J gene TRBJ1-2, with D hard to call. Germline V lookup: CDR1 MGHDK, CDR2 SYGVNS. V lost 3 bases, J lost 1 base, and 9 bases lay in between. The CDR3 loop spans 14 amino acids. In DNA, the CDR3 is TGTGCCAGCAGTGAGACAAGCTATAACTATGGCTACACCTTC. Translated, it gives CASSETSYNYGYTF.

The chain has TRBV2 and TRBJ2-4; TRBD2 aligns across 10 bases. The V gene end was trimmed by 7 bases and the J gene end by 16 bases; junction bases not matched to a gene: 13. Germline V lookup: CDR1 SNHLY, CDR2 FYNNEI. The CDR3 totals 13 residues. Here the CDR3 reads CASNLELAGLVYF. The CDR3 region has the DNA TGTGCCAGCAATTTAGAACTAGCGGGATTAGTTTACTTC.

The chain combines TRBV7-9 with TRBJ1-4; weak D call: TRBD1 (6 bases). The CDR3 consists of 15 residues. The V and J ends lost 5 bases and 2 bases respectively, with 12 bases between them. Germline-derived CDR1 and CDR2 are SEHNR and FQNEAQ (reference sequence). The CDR3 is CASSIGGPTNEKLFF. CDR3 coding DNA: TGTGCCAGCAGCATCGGGGGGCCTACTAATGAAAAACTGTTTTTT. Based on the CDR3 plus reference TRBV7-9 and TRBJ1-4, the full variable domain is DTGVSQNPRHKITKRGQNVTFRCDPISEHNRLYWYRQTLGQGPEFLTYFQNEAQLEKSRLLSDRFSAERPKGSFSTLEIQRTEQGDSAMYLCASSIGGPTNEKLFFGSGTQLSVL.

The genes are TRBV5-1 and TRBJ2-2; 8 bases are shared with TRBD1. The J segment lost 3 bases and the V segment lost 7 bases, leaving 2 bases of the junction unmatched. The V gene's germline CDR1 is SGHRS and CDR2 YFSETQ. This CDR3 is 13 amino acids long. The CDR3 reads CASYRGDTGELFF. DNA of the CDR3: TGCGCCAGCTACAGGGGGGACACCGGGGAGCTGTTTTTT.